The TCR beta chain described here comes from a study of control samples from healthy donors and cancer patients. Trimming removed 6 bases at V and 5 bases at J, with 18 bases between. The CDR3 consists of 15 residues. Germline V CDR1 and CDR2: SGHVS, FQNEAQ. Method: immunoSEQ multiplex PCR; TCRdb's copy keeps in-frame clones and lacks some. The repertoire holds about 13,000 clones, with around four fifths as singletons. This receptor was obtained from a male donor with melanoma. Sequenced material: formalin-fixed, paraffin-embedded tissue. V and J are TRBV7-8 and TRBJ2-3, with D possibly being TRBD2 (6 bases). The CDR3: CASRISGGAGDTQYF. CDR3 in DNA: TGTGCCAGCAGGATTAGCGGAGGGGCGGGAGATACGCAGTATTTT.